Below are 30 T cell receptor beta chains sequenced from a single sample in a study of shared clonotypes between healthy human individuals. TCRdb's table, derived via immunoSEQ multiplex PCR, lists solely in-frame clones and lacks some. Of around 940,000 clones in the sample, more than 75% were seen once. Sequencing was carried out using memory CD4+ T cells sorted from blood. Subset defined: CD45RA-negative fraction. The receptors come from a man aged 18 to 35 in good health.

The rearrangement links TRBV5-1 to TRBJ2-4; 7 bases are a match to TRBD2. CDR1 is SGHRS, CDR2 YFSETQ, per germline. V was pared by 4 bases and J by 7 bases, with 11 bases of the junction left unmatched. The CDR3 is made up of 15 amino acids. Written as DNA, the CDR3 is TGCGCCAGCAGCACCCTGGGGGGGAGGAGTAACATTCAGTACTTC. It is translated as CASSTLGGRSNIQYF.

The gene calls are TRBV7-2 and TRBJ2-7; no clear D. This CDR3 spans 14 amino acids. The ends were cut back, 1 base at V and 7 bases at J, with 14 bases in the middle. The germline V gene encodes CDR1 SGHTA and CDR2 FQGNSA. The chain's CDR3 is CASSLDSFLREQYF. The CDR3 nucleotides read TGTGCCAGCAGCTTAGACAGTTTTCTTCGGGAGCAGTACTTC.

J is TRBJ2-7 and V is TRBV5-1; TRBD2 might be the D (5 bases). The V and J ends lost 0 bases and 7 bases respectively, with 11 bases between them. The CDR3 covers 13 residues. The germline V gene encodes CDR1 SGHRS and CDR2 YFSETQ. The DNA for the CDR3 is TGCGCCAGCAGCTTGGCGCTGACTAAAGAGCAGTACTTC. The encoded protein is CASSLALTKEQYF.

The genes are TRBV6-1 and TRBJ2-7; D remains ambiguous. Germline V gene lookup returns CDR1 MNHNS and CDR2 SASEGT. The CDR3 extends over 11 amino acids. The germline V and J ends were trimmed by 6 bases and 3 bases, with 6 bases remaining between them. CDR3 DNA sequence: TGTGCCAGCAGGAAGAGCTACGAGCAGTACTTC. This translates into CASRKSYEQYF.

The chain combines TRBV9 with TRBJ2-1, with 10 positions matching TRBD2. The CDR3 has 17 residues. The V segment lost 4 bases and the J segment 8 bases; nucleotides outside the gene matches: 15. Germline V lookup: CDR1 SGDLS, CDR2 YYNGEE. Here the CDR3 reads CASSPLASGRALDEQFF. In DNA, the CDR3 is TGTGCCAGCAGCCCTTTAGCGAGCGGGAGGGCCCTCGATGAGCAGTTCTTC.

This clone was observed a few times. The chain uses TRBV5-1 and TRBJ2-5, with D maybe TRBD1 (5 bases). This CDR3 comprises 14 residues. The germline V gene encodes CDR1 SGHRS and CDR2 YFSETQ. Deletions cut 7 bases from V and 0 bases from J, with 13 bases between. CDR3 in amino acids: CASGGHTYQETQYF. The DNA for the CDR3 is TGCGCCAGCGGTGGACATACGTACCAAGAGACCCAGTACTTC.

The CDR3 reads CASSEAPGDYGYTF. In nucleotides, the CDR3 is TGTGCCAGCAGTGAAGCCCCAGGAGACTATGGCTACACCTTC. The chain recombines TRBV6-1 with TRBJ1-2; D unresolved. Germline CDR1 reads MNHNS; CDR2 reads SASEGT. Between the trimmed V and J ends, which lost 0 bases and 3 bases, there was a span of 8 bases. The CDR3 is 14 amino acids.

J is TRBJ1-5 and V is TRBV30; weak D call: TRBD1 (5 bases). The germline V gene encodes CDR1 GTSNPN and CDR2 SVGIG (reference sequence). This CDR3 is 14 amino acids long. V lost 3 bases and J lost 5, with 14 bases in between. In nucleotides, the CDR3 is TGTGCCTGGAGCCCAGGGAGGAAAGATCAGCCCCAGCATTTT. It specifies CAWSPGRKDQPQHF.

The V call is TRBV5-1, the J call TRBJ1-2, with D hard to call. Germline V gives CDR1 SGHRS, CDR2 YFSETQ. V was trimmed by 4 bases and J by 6 bases, leaving 13 bases between them. The CDR3 contains 13 residues. The CDR3 nucleotides read TGCGCCAGCAGCGTCGATCCTGCCAATGGCTACACCTTC. It is translated as CASSVDPANGYTF.

A few counts support this clone. This chain connects TRBV9 to TRBJ2-7, with TRBD1 as a possible D gene (5 bases). CDR1 and CDR2 from the germline V gene are SGDLS and YYNGEE. V was cut by 2 bases and J by 6 bases, with 15 bases left in between. This CDR3 contains 14 residues. DNA of the CDR3: TGTGCCAGCAGCGTCGACCAGGGAACCCGCGAGCAGTACTTC. Translated, it gives CASSVDQGTREQYF.

V and J are TRBV6-1 and TRBJ2-7; 7 positions agree with TRBD1. V lost 7 bases to trimming and J lost 2 bases; unmatched junction nucleotides: 5. CDR1 is MNHNS, CDR2 SASEGT, per germline. CDR3 length: 13 residues. Written as DNA, the CDR3 is TGTGCCAGCATGAGGACAGGAACCTACGAGCAGTACTTC. This codes for CASMRTGTYEQYF.

This clone was recorded many times. The chain is built from TRBV2 and TRBJ1-2; the D gene is possibly TRBD1 (5 bases). The CDR3 is made up of 17 amino acids. V lost 7 bases to trimming and J lost 0 bases, with 21 bases between them. The V gene's germline CDR1 is SNHLY and CDR2 FYNNEI. The chain's CDR3 is CASKGQGGLGANYGYTF. The CDR3 DNA follows: TGTGCCAGCAAGGGGCAGGGTGGACTTGGGGCTAACTATGGCTACACCTTC.

The rearrangement joins TRBV21-1 to TRBJ2-7. TRBV21-1 is annotated as a pseudogene. The CDR3 has 12 amino acids. The CDR3 region has the DNA TGTGCCAGCAGCAAAGAAGGGGACCGGCAGTACTTC. The encoded protein is CASSKEGDRQYF.

J is TRBJ2-3 and V is TRBV7-2, with 9 bases identical to TRBD1. CDR1 SGHTA and CDR2 FQGNSA come from the germline V gene. The CDR3 covers 15 residues. V lost 3 bases, J lost 5 bases, and 6 bases stayed unmatched. The CDR3 here is CASSFGTGSVDTQYF. In nucleotides, the CDR3 is TGTGCCAGCAGCTTCGGGACAGGGTCGGTAGATACGCAGTATTTT.

The chain employs TRBV14 and TRBJ1-4, with D hard to call. V was trimmed by 1 base and J by 8 bases, leaving 8 bases between them. The CDR3 spans 13 residues. Germline V gene sequence: CDR1 SGHDN, CDR2 FVKESK. The CDR3 region is CASSQGGREKLFF. The CDR3 DNA reads TGTGCCAGCAGCCAAGGAGGGCGCGAAAAACTGTTTTTT.

The chain combines TRBV7-2 with TRBJ2-3; D perhaps matches TRBD2 (6 bases). Germline V gene lookup returns CDR1 SGHTA and CDR2 FQGNSA. V shed 5 bases and J shed 5 bases, with 20 bases lying between them. The CDR3 covers 16 residues. The CDR3 coding sequence is TGTGCCAGCAGCCCGGCGGGGTCACCTCCAGGAGATACGCAGTATTTT. This gives the protein CASSPAGSPPGDTQYF.

The chain is built from TRBV30 and TRBJ2-3; a possible D gene is TRBD2 (6 bases). The ends were cut back, 7 bases at V and 5 bases at J, with 10 bases in the middle. The CDR3 loop spans 11 amino acids. Germline CDR1 GTSNPN, CDR2 SVGIG (reference sequence). CDR3 in DNA: TGTGCCTCGACGACTAGAGATACGCAGTATTTT. Encoded protein: CASTTRDTQYF.

As for this clone: This sample also contains other DNA sequences that code for the same CDR3. This chain connects TRBV30 to TRBJ2-2, with D possibly called TRBD1 or TRBD2 (6 bases each). Germline V CDR1 and CDR2: GTSNPN, SVGIG (reference sequence). The V and J ends lost 2 bases and 5 bases respectively, with 12 bases between them. This CDR3 comprises 14 residues. The DNA for the CDR3 is TGTGCCTGGAGTAGGGGGGCAGGGACCGGGGAGCTGTTTTTT. Residues: CAWSRGAGTGELFF.

The CDR3 here is CASSRSRGTNEKLFF. The CDR3 region has the DNA TGTGCCAGCAGCCGATCCAGGGGAACGAATGAAAAACTGTTTTTT. The rearrangement joins TRBV7-2 to TRBJ1-4; tentatively, D is TRBD1 (6 bases). Trimming cost V 5 bases and J 5 bases, with 15 bases left between them. The CDR3 is 15 amino acids. CDR1 SGHTA and CDR2 FQGNSA come from the germline V gene.

V usage is TRBV18 and J usage is TRBJ1-2; TRBD1 matches at 8 bases. Trimming at V came to 5 bases and at J to 7 bases, leaving 9 bases not matched to a gene. This CDR3 spans 14 amino acids. Germline values: CDR1 KGHSH, CDR2 LQKENI. As DNA, the CDR3 is TGTGCCAGCTCATCGATGCAGGGGGCGCTTGGCTACACCTTC. It yields the protein CASSSMQGALGYTF. Together with reference TRBV18 and TRBJ1-2, the CDR3 gives the full variable domain: NAGVMQNPRHLVRRRGQEARLRCSPMKGHSHVYWYRQLPEEGLKFMVYLQKENIIDESGMPKERFSAEFPKEGPSILRIQQVVRGDSAAYFCASSSMQGALGYTFGSGTRLTVV.

The genes are TRBV5-8 and TRBJ2-2, with D possibly TRBD2 on 6 matching bases. The CDR3 totals 14 residues. CDR1 is SGHTS, CDR2 YDEGEE, per germline. Trimming pared 5 bases from V and 5 bases from J, leaving 13 bases between. CDR3 residues: CASRRRGETGELFF. CDR3 in DNA: TGTGCCAGCAGAAGGAGGGGAGAAACCGGGGAGCTGTTTTTT.

This sequence joins TRBV28 and TRBJ2-5, with 8 bases fitting TRBD1. J lost 5 bases, V lost 4 bases, and 6 bases had no gene match. Germline lookup yields CDR1 MDHEN and CDR2 SYDVKM. The CDR3 extends over 14 amino acids. CDR3 region: CASSYRTGRETQYF. DNA for the CDR3: TGTGCCAGCAGTTACCGGACAGGGAGGGAGACCCAGTACTTC.

With respect to this clone: The same CDR3 also results from other DNA sequences found in this sample. The DNA for the CDR3 is TGTGCCAGCAGCGGCCGGGACTTCCAAGAGACCCAGTACTTC. Translating gives CASSGRDFQETQYF. The chain couples TRBV7-8 to TRBJ2-5; tentative D call: TRBD2 (6 bases). Germline loops: CDR1 SGHVS, CDR2 FQNEAQ. The V end was cut by 5 bases, the J end by 1 base, with 11 bases between. The CDR3 sequence is 14 residues long.

This clone was seen more than once but under ten times. The J gene is TRBJ1-6, the V gene TRBV30, with D unresolved. Germline-derived CDR1 and CDR2 are GTSNPN and SVGIG (reference sequence). The CDR3 spans 17 residues. Trimming took off 8 bases at V and 0 bases at J, with 20 bases between the two ends. CDR3 in DNA: TGTGCCCGATCCCCCGCGACCGGCAGCTCCTATAATTCACCCCTCCACTTT. This codes for CARSPATGSSYNSPLHF.

This chain connects TRBV30 to TRBJ2-1; 9 nucleotides match TRBD2. Unmatched junction bases numbered 14, after V lost 2 bases and J lost 0 bases. Germline V CDR1 and CDR2: GTSNPN, SVGIG (reference sequence). CDR3 length: 19 residues. The CDR3 loop reads CAWSRGLASPIGSYNEQFF. In DNA form, the CDR3 reads TGTGCCTGGAGTCGCGGACTAGCGTCCCCAATCGGCTCCTACAATGAGCAGTTCTTC.

This sequence joins TRBV10-3 and TRBJ2-6; possible D gene TRBD1, 6 bases. The CDR3 sequence is 14 residues long. Germline loops: CDR1 ENHRY, CDR2 SYGVKD. The V gene lost 6 bases and the J gene lost 1 base, with 7 bases spanning the gap. DNA of the CDR3: TGTGCCATCAGGAGGGGGTCTGGGGCCAACGTCCTGACTTTC. Its translation is CAIRRGSGANVLTF.

In nucleotides, the CDR3 is TGTGCCAGCAGCTTTTCCCCTGGGACAGGGATCTATAATTCACCCCTCCACTTT. Encoded protein: CASSFSPGTGIYNSPLHF. The chain recombines TRBV5-6 with TRBJ1-6; 9 positions match TRBD1. The V gene end was trimmed by 2 bases and the J gene end by 3 bases; junction bases not matched to a gene: 9. Germline V lookup: CDR1 SGHDT, CDR2 YYEEEE. This CDR3 is 18 amino acids long.

The genes are TRBV29-1 and TRBJ2-3; D not certain. The germline V and J ends were trimmed by 5 bases and 0 bases, with 9 bases remaining between them. This CDR3 spans 13 amino acids. CDR1 and CDR2 from the germline V gene are SQVTM and ANQGSEA. DNA for the CDR3: TGCAGCGTTCGGCAGGCGAGCACAGATACGCAGTATTTT. It codes for CSVRQASTDTQYF.

The gene calls are TRBV4-2 and TRBJ2-2, with a possible D match to TRBD2 (6 bases). The CDR3 runs to 14 residues. Germline-derived CDR1 and CDR2 are LGHNA and YNFKEQ. Trimming left V 0 bases short and J 6 bases short, with 8 bases between. The CDR3 DNA is TGTGCCAGCAGCCAAGATTGGAGGGCCGGGGAGCTGTTTTTT. Translation gives CASSQDWRAGELFF.

The V call is TRBV9, the J call TRBJ2-3; D may be TRBD1 (7 bases). The CDR3 covers 15 residues. Trimming stripped 4 bases from V and 5 bases from J, with 17 bases between. Per germline, CDR1 SGDLS and CDR2 YYNGEE. The CDR3 here is CASSPGGTGGDTQYF. In nucleotides, the CDR3 is TGTGCCAGCAGCCCAGGGGGTACCGGGGGAGATACGCAGTATTTT.